This T cell receptor beta chain was recorded in a study of T cells after yellow fever vaccination. Background on the study: Fractions of low cell number were prepared using SMART-Seq v4 Ultra Low Input.

About this clonotype itself: What it recognizes is unknown.

Study-level points and caveats: Once the booster was given, most primary-vaccination clones reappeared, at approximately 97% for CD4 and around 90% for CD8. A small share of clonotypes appeared in both CD4 and CD8 compartments.

CDR3 size: 15 residues. The germline V gene encodes CDR1 SGHRS and CDR2 YFSETQ. Trimming removed 4 bases at V and 2 bases at J, with 16 bases between. The 5'RACE template-switching step produced TCR cDNA and added a universal primer site and UMIs. TCRdb redid the calling of the 5' RACE reads with MiXCR, one entry per CDR3 protein. The profile shows about 630,000 distinct CDR3 sequences, more than 9% of them singletons. This specimen was PBMCs, taken on the day of the yellow fever booster vaccination. This sequence originates from a young man who received the YFV17D yellow fever vaccine. The chain uses TRBV5-1 and TRBJ2-7, with D maybe TRBD1 (6 bases). The CDR3 loop reads CASSGETGSTYEQYF. In DNA form, the CDR3 reads TGCGCCAGCAGCGGTGAGACAGGCTCAACCTACGAGCAGTACTTC.